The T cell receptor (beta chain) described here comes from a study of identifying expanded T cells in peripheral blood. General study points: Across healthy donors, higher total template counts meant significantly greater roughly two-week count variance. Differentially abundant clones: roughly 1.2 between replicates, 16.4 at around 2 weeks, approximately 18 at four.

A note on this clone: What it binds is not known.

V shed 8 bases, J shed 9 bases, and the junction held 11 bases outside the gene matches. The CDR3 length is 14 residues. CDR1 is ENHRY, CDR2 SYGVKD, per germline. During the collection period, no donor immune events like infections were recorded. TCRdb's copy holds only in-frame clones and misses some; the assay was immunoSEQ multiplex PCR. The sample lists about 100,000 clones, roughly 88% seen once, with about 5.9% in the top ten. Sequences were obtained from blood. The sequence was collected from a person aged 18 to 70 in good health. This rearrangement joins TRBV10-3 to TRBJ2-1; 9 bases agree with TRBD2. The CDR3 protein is CAIGRLAEASEQFF. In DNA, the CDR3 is TGTGCCATCGGCAGACTAGCGGAGGCAAGTGAGCAGTTCTTC.